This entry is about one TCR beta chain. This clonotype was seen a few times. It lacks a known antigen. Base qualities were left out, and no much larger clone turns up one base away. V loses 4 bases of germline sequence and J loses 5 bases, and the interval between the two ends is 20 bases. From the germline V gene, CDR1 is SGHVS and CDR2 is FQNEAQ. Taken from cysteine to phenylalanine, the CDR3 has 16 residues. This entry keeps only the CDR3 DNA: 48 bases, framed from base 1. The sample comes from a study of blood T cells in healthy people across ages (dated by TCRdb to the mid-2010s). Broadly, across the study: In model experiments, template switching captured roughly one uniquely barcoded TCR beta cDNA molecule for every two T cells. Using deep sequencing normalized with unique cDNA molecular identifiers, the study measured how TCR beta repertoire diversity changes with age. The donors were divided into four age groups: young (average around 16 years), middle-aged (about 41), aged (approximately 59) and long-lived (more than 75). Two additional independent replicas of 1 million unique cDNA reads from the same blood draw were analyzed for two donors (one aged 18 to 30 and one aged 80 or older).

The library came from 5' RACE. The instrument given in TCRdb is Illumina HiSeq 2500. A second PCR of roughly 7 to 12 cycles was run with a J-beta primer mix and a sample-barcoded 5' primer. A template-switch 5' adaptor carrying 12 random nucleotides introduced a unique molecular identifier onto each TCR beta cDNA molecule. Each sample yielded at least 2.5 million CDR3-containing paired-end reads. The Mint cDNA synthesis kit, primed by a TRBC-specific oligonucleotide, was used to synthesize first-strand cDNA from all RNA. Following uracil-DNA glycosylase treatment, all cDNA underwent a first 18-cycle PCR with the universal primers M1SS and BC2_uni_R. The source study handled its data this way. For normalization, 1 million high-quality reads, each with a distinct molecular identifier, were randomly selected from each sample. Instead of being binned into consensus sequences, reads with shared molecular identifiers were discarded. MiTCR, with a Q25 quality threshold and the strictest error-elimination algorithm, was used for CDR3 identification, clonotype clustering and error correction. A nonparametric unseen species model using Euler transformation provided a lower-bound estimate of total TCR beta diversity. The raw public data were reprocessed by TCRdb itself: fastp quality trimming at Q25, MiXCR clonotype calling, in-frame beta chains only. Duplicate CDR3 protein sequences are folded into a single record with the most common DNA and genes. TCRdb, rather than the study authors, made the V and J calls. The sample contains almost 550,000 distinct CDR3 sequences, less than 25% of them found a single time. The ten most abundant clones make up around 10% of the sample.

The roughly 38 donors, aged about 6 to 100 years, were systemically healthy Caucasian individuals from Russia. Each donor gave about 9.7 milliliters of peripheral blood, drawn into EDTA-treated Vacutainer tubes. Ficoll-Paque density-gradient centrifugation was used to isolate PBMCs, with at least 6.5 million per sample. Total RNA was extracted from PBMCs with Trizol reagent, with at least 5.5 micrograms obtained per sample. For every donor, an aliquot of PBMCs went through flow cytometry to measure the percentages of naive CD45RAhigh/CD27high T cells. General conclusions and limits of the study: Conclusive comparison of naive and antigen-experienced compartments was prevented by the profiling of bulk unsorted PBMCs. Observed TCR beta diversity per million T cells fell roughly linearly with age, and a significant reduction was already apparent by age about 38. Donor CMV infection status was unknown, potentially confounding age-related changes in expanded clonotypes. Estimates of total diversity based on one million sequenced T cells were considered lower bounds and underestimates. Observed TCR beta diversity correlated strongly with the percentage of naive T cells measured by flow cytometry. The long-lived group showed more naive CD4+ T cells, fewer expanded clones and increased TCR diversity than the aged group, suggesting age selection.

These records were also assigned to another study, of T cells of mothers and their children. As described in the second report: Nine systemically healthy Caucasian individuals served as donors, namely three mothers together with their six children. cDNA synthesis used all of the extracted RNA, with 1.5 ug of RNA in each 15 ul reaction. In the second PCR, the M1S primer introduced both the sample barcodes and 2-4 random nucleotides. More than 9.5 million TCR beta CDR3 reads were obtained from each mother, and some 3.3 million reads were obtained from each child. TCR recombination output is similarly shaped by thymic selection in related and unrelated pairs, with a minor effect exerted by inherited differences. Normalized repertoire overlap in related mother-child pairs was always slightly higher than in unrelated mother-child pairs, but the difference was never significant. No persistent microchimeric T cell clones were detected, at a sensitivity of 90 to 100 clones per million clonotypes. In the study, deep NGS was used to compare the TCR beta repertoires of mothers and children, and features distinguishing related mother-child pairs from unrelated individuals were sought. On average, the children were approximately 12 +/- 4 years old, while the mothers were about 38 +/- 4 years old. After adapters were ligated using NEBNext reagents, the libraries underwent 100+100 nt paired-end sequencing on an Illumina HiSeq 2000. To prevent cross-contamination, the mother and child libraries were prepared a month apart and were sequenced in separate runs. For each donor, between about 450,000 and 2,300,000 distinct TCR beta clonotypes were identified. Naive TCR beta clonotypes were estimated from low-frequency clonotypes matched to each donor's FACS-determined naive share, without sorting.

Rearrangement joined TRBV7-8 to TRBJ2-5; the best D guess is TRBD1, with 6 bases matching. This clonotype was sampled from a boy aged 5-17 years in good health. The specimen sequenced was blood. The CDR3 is CASSSLARGVRETQYF. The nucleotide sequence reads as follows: TGTGCCAGCAGCTCATTAGCCAGGGGTGTCAGGGAGACCCAGTACTTC.